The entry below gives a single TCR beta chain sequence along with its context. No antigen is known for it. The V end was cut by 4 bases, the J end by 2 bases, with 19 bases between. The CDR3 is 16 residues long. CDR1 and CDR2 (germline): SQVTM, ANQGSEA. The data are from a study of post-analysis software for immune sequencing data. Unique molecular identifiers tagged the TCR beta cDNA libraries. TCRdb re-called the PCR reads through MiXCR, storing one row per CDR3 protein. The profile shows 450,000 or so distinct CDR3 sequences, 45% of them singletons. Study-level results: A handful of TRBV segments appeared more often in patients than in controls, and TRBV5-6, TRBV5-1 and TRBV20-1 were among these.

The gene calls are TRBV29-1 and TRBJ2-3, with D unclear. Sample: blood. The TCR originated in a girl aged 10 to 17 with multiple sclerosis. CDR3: CSVAPSGVLNTDTQYF. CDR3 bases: TGCAGCGTTGCTCCATCTGGGGTCCTAAACACAGATACGCAGTATTTT.